This T cell receptor (beta chain) comes out of a study of CXCR3-negative and CXCR3-positive naive CD8 T cells. Regarding the study as a whole: Greater hydrophobicity was found in TRB CDR3s of CXCR3-positive naive cells than of CXCR3-negative naive cells. Naive subsets did not differ in surface CD5, and the authors estimated TCR strength using properties of the TRB CDR3.

UMI-labeled 5' RACE TRB cDNA libraries were prepared from the cells. TCRdb re-called the 5' RACE reads; every CDR3 protein appears as one record, without DNA. The specimen's table records 65,000 to 90,000 distinct CDR3 sequences. With regard to this clonotype: No antigen is known for it.

There are 14 residues in the CDR3. CDR1 MDHEN and CDR2 SYDVKM come from the germline V gene. The receptor's source is a human donor in good health. Some clones in this sample may be carry-over from other donors' samples. V is TRBV28 and J is TRBJ2-6. The sample was naive CXCR3+ CD8+ T cells from blood. The sample's subset: CD45RO-CCR7+CD27+CD95- naive CD8+ T cells expressing CXCR3 (TNR3+). The CDR3 sequence: CASSPHPGANVLTF.